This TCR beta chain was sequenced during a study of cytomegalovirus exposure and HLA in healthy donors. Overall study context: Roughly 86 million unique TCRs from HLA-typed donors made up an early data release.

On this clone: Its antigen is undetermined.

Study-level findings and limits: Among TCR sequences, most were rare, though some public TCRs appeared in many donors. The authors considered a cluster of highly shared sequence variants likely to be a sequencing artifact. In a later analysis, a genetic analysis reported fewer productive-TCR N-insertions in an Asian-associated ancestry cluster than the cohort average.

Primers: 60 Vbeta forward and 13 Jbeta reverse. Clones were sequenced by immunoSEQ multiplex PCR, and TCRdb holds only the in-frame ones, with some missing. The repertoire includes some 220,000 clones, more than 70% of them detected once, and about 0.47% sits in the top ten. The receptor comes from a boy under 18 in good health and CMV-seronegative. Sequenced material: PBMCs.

CDR3 amino acids: CASSLDRGEQYF. For the CDR3, the DNA is TGTGCCAGCAGCTTGGACAGGGGCGAGCAGTACTTC. This chain joins TRBV7-9 and TRBJ2-7; TRBD1 aligns across 9 bases. Germline CDR1 SEHNR, CDR2 FQNEAQ (reference sequence). The CDR3 runs to 12 residues. J gave up 6 bases and V 3 bases, and 0 bases lay outside the gene matches.